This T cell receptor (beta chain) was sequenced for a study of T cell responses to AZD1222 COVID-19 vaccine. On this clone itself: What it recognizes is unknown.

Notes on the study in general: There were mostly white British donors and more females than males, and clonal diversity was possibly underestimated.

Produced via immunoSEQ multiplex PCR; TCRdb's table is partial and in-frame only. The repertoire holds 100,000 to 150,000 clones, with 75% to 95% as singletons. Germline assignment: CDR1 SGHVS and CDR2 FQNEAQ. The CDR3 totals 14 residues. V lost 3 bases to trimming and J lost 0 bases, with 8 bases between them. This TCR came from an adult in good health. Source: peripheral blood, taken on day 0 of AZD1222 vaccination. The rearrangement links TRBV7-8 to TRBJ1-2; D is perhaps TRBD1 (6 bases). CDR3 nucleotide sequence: TGTGCCAGCAGCTTGGACAGTCCTAACTATGGCTACACCTTC. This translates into CASSLDSPNYGYTF.